The source of this T cell receptor beta chain is a study of T cell repertoires in cytomegalovirus infection. Looking at the study overall: CMV infection plus the matching HLA type was flagged by public TCR beta signatures.

V was pared by 5 bases and J by 5 bases, with 11 bases of the junction left unmatched. Germline V gene sequence: CDR1 SGHVS, CDR2 FQNEAQ. The CDR3 runs 15 residues. The study's findings and limits: Clonotype analysis showed dominance of the ex vivo response by HLA-C-restricted CMV-specific TCR beta clonotypes. Accumulated public TCR beta family frequency recognized individuals carrying CMV together with the relevant HLA.

MiXCR was run by TCRdb on the reads, yielding one entry per CDR3 protein. The table has under 350,000 distinct CDR3 sequences, around 10% seen once. In regard to this clonotype: The antigen is undetermined. Without the conserved terminal phenylalanine or tryptophan, this CDR3 likely stems from a read error.

Sample: PBMCs. This chain joins TRBV7-8 and TRBJ2-7; 8 bases fit TRBD1. This sequence originates from a human donor in good health (CMV status not recorded). Some clones in this sample may be carry-over from other donors' samples. In DNA form, the CDR3 reads TGTGCCAGCAGCCCCGGGGCAGGGGGCCTGGACGAGCAGTACGAC. The encoded protein is CASSPGAGGLDEQYD.